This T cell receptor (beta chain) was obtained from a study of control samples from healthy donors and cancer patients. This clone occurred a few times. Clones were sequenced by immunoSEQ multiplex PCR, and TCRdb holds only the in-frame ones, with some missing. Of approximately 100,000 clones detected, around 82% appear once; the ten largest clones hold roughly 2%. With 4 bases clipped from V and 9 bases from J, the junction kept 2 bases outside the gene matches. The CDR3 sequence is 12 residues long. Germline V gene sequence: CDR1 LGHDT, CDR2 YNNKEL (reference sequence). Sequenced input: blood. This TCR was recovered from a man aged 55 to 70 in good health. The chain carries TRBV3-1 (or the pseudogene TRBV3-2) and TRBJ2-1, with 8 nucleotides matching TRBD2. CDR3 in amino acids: CASSPLAGEQFF. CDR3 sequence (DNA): TGTGCCAGCAGCCCCCTAGCGGGTGAGCAGTTCTTC.